The 26 T cell receptor beta chains below all came from one sample that was sequenced in a study of cytomegalovirus exposure and HLA in healthy donors. The PCR made use of 60 Vbeta and 13 Jbeta primers. Assay: immunoSEQ multiplex PCR; the TCRdb copy retains only in-frame clones and omits some. The sample lists 100,000 or so clones, around 74% occurring once. Input material: PBMCs. The receptors originated from a male donor in good health and CMV-seropositive.

V gene TRBV18 combines with J gene TRBJ1-5; a possible D gene is TRBD1 (5 bases). This CDR3 contains 15 residues. Germline V gives CDR1 KGHSH, CDR2 LQKENI. The V end lost 6 bases, the J end lost 2 bases, and 14 bases lay between the germline ends. Here the CDR3 DNA reads TGTGCCAGCTCCATGGGCCAGGGTCGCAATCAGCCCCAGCATTTT. It is translated as CASSMGQGRNQPQHF.

The chain links TRBV6-4 to TRBJ1-6; D may be TRBD1 (6 bases). V dropped 6 bases and J dropped 4 bases, with 19 bases sitting between them. CDR3 length: 17 residues. CDR1 is MRHNA, CDR2 SNTAGT, per germline. The CDR3 region is CASRPTGRGAYNSPLHF. The CDR3 DNA is TGTGCCAGCAGACCGACAGGCAGGGGCGCATATAATTCACCCCTCCACTTT.

The rearrangement uses TRBV2 and TRBJ1-1; a possible D gene is TRBD1 (5 bases). Trimming cost V 7 bases and J 1 base, with 10 bases left between them. The CDR3 runs 13 residues. CDR1 is SNHLY, CDR2 FYNNEI, per germline. The CDR3 DNA follows: TGTGCCAGCATGGTGGGGCGGAACACTGAAGCTTTCTTT. It specifies CASMVGRNTEAFF.

The chain recombines TRBV6-5 with TRBJ2-7, with TRBD1 matching over 7 bases. Germline CDR1 and CDR2: MNHEY and SVGAGI. The CDR3 totals 15 residues. V dropped 4 bases and J dropped 7; count of bases not matched to a gene: 13. This CDR3 reads CASSSRHRGPWEQYF. The CDR3 DNA reads TGTGCCAGCAGTTCCCGCCACAGGGGCCCTTGGGAGCAGTACTTC.

The genes are TRBV30 and TRBJ1-1; D may be TRBD1 (6 bases). The CDR3 spans 13 residues. The germline V gene encodes CDR1 GTSNPN and CDR2 SVGIG (reference sequence). V was cut by 4 bases and J by 3 bases, with 12 bases left in between. CDR3 loop: CAWTGVWDTEAFF. The CDR3, as DNA: TGTGCCTGGACAGGGGTTTGGGACACTGAAGCTTTCTTT.

The chain uses TRBV7-9 and TRBJ1-1, with D possibly being TRBD1 (6 bases). Trimming stripped 5 bases from V and 6 bases from J, with 16 bases between. Germline assignment: CDR1 SEHNR and CDR2 FQNEAQ (reference sequence). This CDR3 contains 14 residues. CDR3 sequence reads: CASSTTGTRSEAFF. CDR3 DNA sequence: TGTGCCAGCAGCACCACAGGGACCCGGTCTGAAGCTTTCTTT. The complete variable domain, with remaining parts taken from reference TRBV7-9 and TRBJ1-1, reads DTGVSQNPRHKITKRGQNVTFRCDPISEHNRLYWYRQTLGQGPEFLTYFQNEAQLEKSRLLSDRFSAERPKGSFSTLEIQRTEQGDSAMYLCASSTTGTRSEAFFGQGTRLTVV.

The V gene is TRBV6-6, the J gene TRBJ2-3; 10 bases align to TRBD2. Germline V gives CDR1 MNHNY, CDR2 SVGAGI (reference sequence). The CDR3 runs to 16 residues. J was trimmed by 3 bases and V by 4 bases; bases with no gene match: 7. CDR3 sequence: CASSSKSGGATDTQYF. DNA of the CDR3: TGTGCCAGCAGTTCCAAGAGCGGGGGGGCGACAGATACGCAGTATTTT.

The gene calls are TRBV9 and TRBJ2-1; the match to TRBD2 covers 11 bases. With V trimmed by 5 bases and J by 5 bases, 6 bases remained unmatched. Germline V gene lookup returns CDR1 SGDLS and CDR2 YYNGEE. The length of the CDR3 is 15 residues. This chain's CDR3 is CASSLAGGIDNEQFF. The CDR3 region has the DNA TGTGCCAGCAGTCTAGCGGGGGGCATAGACAATGAGCAGTTCTTC.

The chain joins TRBV28 to TRBJ2-7, with 11 bases identical to TRBD2. V lost 2 bases to trimming and J lost 3 bases; unmatched junction nucleotides: 6. There are 16 residues in the CDR3. The V gene's germline CDR1 is MDHEN and CDR2 SYDVKM. The CDR3 DNA is TGTGCCAGCAGTTTAGGAACTAGCGGGGGCCTCTACGAGCAGTACTTC. This sequence encodes CASSLGTSGGLYEQYF.

This clone occurred a few times. The genes are TRBV5-1 and TRBJ2-7, with D perhaps matching TRBD2 (5 bases). Germline lookup yields CDR1 SGHRS and CDR2 YFSETQ. The ends were cut back, 1 base at V and 5 bases at J, with 7 bases in the middle. This CDR3 region has 12 residues. The DNA for the CDR3 is TGCGCCAGCAGCTTGTGGGAGAACGAGCAGTACTTC. Its protein is CASSLWENEQYF.

V usage is TRBV7-8 and J usage is TRBJ2-1; a possible D gene is TRBD1 (6 bases). Germline V gene data show CDR1 as SGHVS and CDR2 as FQNEAQ. V gave up 2 bases and J gave up 8 bases, with 16 bases separating them. The CDR3 has 15 residues. Here the CDR3 reads CASSLRGRLRHEQFF. The CDR3 nucleotides are TGTGCCAGCAGCTTAAGGGGGAGACTAAGACATGAGCAGTTCTTC.

The J gene is TRBJ2-1, the V gene TRBV10-1, with 9 bases identical to TRBD2. CDR3 size: 16 residues. Germline CDR1 WNHNN, CDR2 SYGVQD (reference sequence). V lost 0 bases and J lost 5; bases outside the gene matches: 5. The DNA of the CDR3 is TGCGCCAGCAGTGAGTCCACCAGCGGGGGGAACAATGAGCAGTTCTTC. Protein: CASSESTSGGNNEQFF.

The chain employs TRBV4-1 and TRBJ1-5, with no clear D. This CDR3 has 13 residues. CDR1 is MGHRA, CDR2 YSYEKL, per germline. V shed 0 bases and J shed 4 bases, with 4 bases lying between them. CDR3 in amino acids: CASSQDPNQPQHF. In DNA form, the CDR3 reads TGCGCCAGCAGCCAAGATCCAAATCAGCCCCAGCATTTT.

The chain links TRBV6-5 to TRBJ1-6; 8 bases match TRBD1. This CDR3 is built from 15 residues. The J segment lost 10 bases and the V segment lost 7 bases, leaving 12 bases of the junction unmatched. Germline CDR1 and CDR2: MNHEY and SVGAGI. The CDR3 is CASNSFGQGRSPLHF. The CDR3 coding sequence is TGTGCCAGCAACTCTTTCGGACAGGGTCGATCACCCCTCCACTTT.

This rearrangement joins TRBV25-1 to TRBJ2-7, with 7 bases identical to TRBD2. V was pared by 8 bases and J by 5 bases, with 6 bases of the junction left unmatched. Germline CDR1 MGHDK, CDR2 SYGVNS. The CDR3 has 12 residues. In DNA, the CDR3 is TGTGCCAGCTGGGGGGGGGTACACGAGCAGTACTTC. Residues: CASWGGVHEQYF.

The genes are TRBV4-2 and TRBJ1-4, with 8 bases that match TRBD1. V was clipped by 3 bases and J by 3 bases; unmatched bases: 9. This CDR3 contains 17 residues. Germline V gene lookup returns CDR1 LGHNA and CDR2 YNFKEQ. The CDR3 region is CASSHGQGLGPNEKLFF. The CDR3 coding sequence is TGTGCCAGCAGCCATGGACAGGGATTGGGGCCTAATGAAAAACTGTTTTTT.

The genes are TRBV18 and TRBJ1-4, with TRBD1 matching 8 bases. After removal of 3 bases from V and 7 bases from J, the junction contained 4 bases not matched to a gene. Germline V gene lookup returns CDR1 KGHSH and CDR2 LQKENI. The CDR3 sequence is 14 residues long. The DNA of the CDR3 is TGTGCCAGCTCACCGCAGGGGGCCTCTGAAAAACTGTTTTTT. Translation: CASSPQGASEKLFF.

The J gene is TRBJ1-1, the V gene TRBV7-8; tentatively, D is TRBD1 (6 bases). Germline CDR1 SGHVS, CDR2 FQNEAQ. CDR3 length equals 15 residues. Trimming cost V 1 base and J 9 bases, with 18 bases left between them. The CDR3: CASSLDSRGRPQAFF. Here the CDR3 DNA reads TGTGCCAGCAGCTTAGATAGCAGGGGACGACCTCAAGCTTTCTTT.

Only a few counts were recorded for this clone. This rearrangement joins TRBV7-2 to TRBJ1-3; D gene ambiguous. V lost 5 bases and J lost 4, with 9 bases in between. The germline CDR1 and CDR2 sequences are SGHTA and FQGNSA. The CDR3 has 13 amino acids. DNA for the CDR3: TGTGCCAGCAGCCCCCTCCCGGGAAACACCATATATTTT. It translates to CASSPLPGNTIYF.

The chain carries TRBV15 and TRBJ2-7, with a weak D call TRBD1 (7 bases). Germline CDR1 LNHNV, CDR2 YYDKDF (reference sequence). V dropped 0 bases and J dropped 5 bases, with 17 bases sitting between them. The CDR3 is 16 residues long. CDR3 in DNA: TGTGCCACCAGCAGAGATTATCCAGGGGGAGGCGACGAGCAGTACTTC. Translation: CATSRDYPGGGDEQYF.

The chain has TRBV5-4 and TRBJ2-3; 7 bases agree with TRBD1. Looked up from germline, CDR1 is SGHNT and CDR2 is YYREEE (reference sequence). This CDR3 has 13 residues. Trimming removed 4 bases from V and 6 bases from J; junction bases left unmatched: 5. CDR3 nucleotide sequence: TGTGCCAGCAGCGGACAGGTCCGGGATACGCAGTATTTT. Amino acid sequence: CASSGQVRDTQYF.

The chain combines TRBV15 with TRBJ1-5; no firm D call. Germline CDR1 is LNHNV and CDR2 is YYDKDF (reference sequence). The CDR3 runs 13 residues. V shed 0 bases and J shed 8 bases, with 8 bases lying between them. The CDR3 DNA reads as TGTGCCACCAGCAGAGATTCAGATGAGCCCCAGCATTTT. This sequence encodes CATSRDSDEPQHF.

J is TRBJ1-2 and V is TRBV5-6; D is unclear. CDR3 length equals 14 residues. The germline V gene encodes CDR1 SGHDT and CDR2 YYEEEE. V lost 0 bases and J lost 0, with 6 bases in between. The CDR3 bases are TGTGCCAGCAGCTTGGGGGGAGCTAACTATGGCTACACCTTC. Translated, it gives CASSLGGANYGYTF.

Ten or more counts support this clone. The chain has TRBV2 and TRBJ2-1; a possible D gene is TRBD1 (5 bases). From germline, CDR1 is SNHLY and CDR2 FYNNEI. The CDR3 covers 13 residues. V lost 4 bases and J lost 9, with 13 bases in between. CDR3 DNA sequence: TGTGCCAGCAGTGTGGGGCAGGGAAGTGAGCAGTTCTTC. Translating gives CASSVGQGSEQFF.

The chain carries TRBV5-6 and TRBJ1-1; D not resolved. The CDR3 spans 12 residues. The germline gives CDR1 SGHDT, CDR2 YYEEEE. Deletions cut 0 bases from V and 7 bases from J, with 7 bases between. This CDR3 is CASSLAGIEAFF. As DNA, the CDR3 is TGTGCCAGCAGCTTGGCCGGGATTGAAGCTTTCTTT.

The chain employs TRBV7-2 and TRBJ2-5; D is possibly TRBD2 (7 bases). In germline, CDR1 is SGHTA, CDR2 FQGNSA. The V end was cut by 3 bases, the J end by 0 bases, with 11 bases between. CDR3 length equals 15 residues. DNA of the CDR3: TGTGCCAGCAGCTTTCGGGGGGCGAACCAAGAGACCCAGTACTTC. Residues: CASSFRGANQETQYF.